These 9 T cell receptor beta chains were sequenced from one sample in a study of blood T cells in healthy people across ages. Next came a second PCR, run for roughly 6 to 11 cycles, which used a sample-barcoded 5' primer along with a J-beta primer mix. TCRdb reprocessed the 5' RACE reads with MiXCR, giving one entry per CDR3 protein. This sample has 650,000 to 900,000 distinct CDR3 sequences, with approximately 59% found just once. Material for sequencing was blood. These TCRs come from a young man in good health.

The J gene is TRBJ1-6, the V gene TRBV10-3; 7 nucleotides agree with TRBD1. The CDR3 spans 13 residues. CDR1 is ENHRY, CDR2 SYGVKD, per germline. The V and J ends lost 5 bases and 8 bases, in that order; junction bases with no gene match: 3. The CDR3: CAISTGVDSPLHF. CDR3 sequence (DNA): TGTGCCATCAGTACAGGGGTAGATTCACCCCTCCACTTT.

J is TRBJ2-5 and V is TRBV9; D is ambiguous. Per germline, CDR1 SGDLS and CDR2 YYNGEE. The CDR3 has 15 residues. Trimming left V 0 bases short and J 5 bases short, with 14 bases between. For the CDR3, the DNA is TGTGCCAGCAGCGTAGAAGAGACCGAGAGGGAGACCCAGTACTTC. Its protein product is CASSVEETERETQYF.

This clonotype was seen only a few times. The V and J genes are TRBV6-6 and TRBJ2-7, with D possibly matching TRBD2 (6 bases). Germline CDR1 and CDR2: MNHNY and SVGAGI (reference sequence). The CDR3 contains 12 residues. V lost 4 bases and J 7 bases, leaving 11 bases between the germline ends. The CDR3 spells CASSFRGTEQYF. The CDR3 DNA reads as TGTGCCAGCAGTTTCCGGGGGACGGAGCAGTACTTC.

The chain is built from TRBV9 and TRBJ2-2; 7 bases fit TRBD1. The CDR3 covers 16 residues. J lost 4 bases, V lost 0 bases, and 6 bases had no gene match. The germline V gene has CDR1 SGDLS and CDR2 YYNGEE. The CDR3 sequence is CASSVDEGAGTGELFF. The CDR3, as DNA: TGTGCCAGCAGCGTAGATGAGGGGGCTGGCACCGGGGAGCTGTTTTTT.

This clonotype has a handful of counts. The chain employs TRBV10-3 and TRBJ2-1; D possibly matches TRBD1 or TRBD2 (5 bases each). CDR3 size: 14 residues. V was clipped by 2 bases and J by 4 bases, with 9 bases between them. CDR1 ENHRY and CDR2 SYGVKD come from the germline V gene. CDR3 loop: CAISEGGEYNEQFF. The CDR3 DNA follows: TGTGCCATCAGTGAGGGGGGAGAGTACAATGAGCAGTTCTTC.

This clonotype was detected once. This chain joins TRBV3-1 and TRBJ2-7; possible D gene TRBD2, 6 bases. Germline V gene lookup returns CDR1 LGHDT and CDR2 YNNKEL (reference sequence). The CDR3 contains 16 residues. The ends were cut back, 0 bases at V and 0 bases at J, with 12 bases in the middle. The CDR3 sequence: CASSQDMGGFSYEQYF. As DNA, the CDR3 is TGTGCCAGCAGCCAAGATATGGGGGGATTCTCCTACGAGCAGTACTTC.

The chain employs TRBV30 and TRBJ2-3, with D possibly called TRBD1 or TRBD2 (6 bases each). The CDR3 contains 13 residues. Germline CDR1 and CDR2: GTSNPN and SVGIG (reference sequence). Trimming removed 6 bases at V and 6 bases at J, with 16 bases between. The CDR3 DNA reads as TGTGCCTGCCGAAGGGGGAGGACGGATACGCAGTATTTT. Protein sequence: CACRRGRTDTQYF.

This clonotype was seen only a few times. The chain has TRBV29-1 and TRBJ1-6; 9 positions match TRBD1. Germline trimming cut 7 bases from V and 10 bases from J; bases unmatched to any gene: 11. There are 14 residues in the CDR3. CDR1 and CDR2 (germline): SQVTM, ANQGSEA. CDR3 bases: TGCAGCGGTTGTGAACAGGGGGCGAGATCACCCCTCCACTTT. This gives the protein CSGCEQGARSPLHF.

This chain connects TRBV4-3 to TRBJ1-6, with D tentatively TRBD1 (5 bases). The V gene lost 0 bases and the J gene lost 6 bases, with 12 bases spanning the gap. Germline V CDR1 and CDR2: LGHNA, YSLEER. The CDR3 covers 16 residues. The CDR3 region has the DNA TGCGCCAGCAGCCAAGATGGGGGTTCGTCTAATTCACCCCTCCACTTT. Protein product: CASSQDGGSSNSPLHF.